This T cell receptor beta chain emerged from a study of T cell responses to AZD1222 COVID-19 vaccine (dated by TCRdb to the early 2020s). Context from the whole study: AZD1222 recipients with second doses at about 4 weeks or about 12 weeks were pooled, because spike-specific TCR depth and breadth did not differ between schedules. Enrollment into the trials was organized by age into subgroups of 18-55, 56-69 and 70-plus years, and those subgroups contained roughly 150, 30 and 60 TCR-sequenced participants, respectively. A total of roughly 240 trial participants underwent TCR sequencing, of whom 200 to 220 received two doses of AZD1222 and some 26 received two doses of the MenACWY control vaccine.

On this clone: Its antigen specificity is not known. No base quality values were provided; no much bigger clone lies one nucleotide off.

Overall study outcomes, separate from this receptor: The 56-69-year group was small, and its depth increase did not reach significance, likely because of low power. After two AZD1222 doses, both the breadth and the depth of spike-specific TCRs were significantly higher than at day 0 and than in MenACWY recipients. Nearly half of unique spike-specific TCRs reportedly recognized epitopes outside regions mutated in the B.1.351 and B.1.1.7 variants. The whole spike protein was spanned by vaccine-associated CD4 TCRs, and dominant responses were seen in regions 160-218 and 743-854. No day 14 peak-response samples were available, so repertoires were characterized only after the peak T cell response. Only a handful of AZD1222 recipients were SARS-CoV-2 seropositive at baseline, limiting conclusions about previously exposed vaccinees. Participants were mostly white British and included more females than males, and it was suggested by the authors that clonal diversity may have been underestimated.

The CDR3 regions of human TCRbeta chains were analyzed by immunosequencing. The source study handled its data this way. Repertoire TCRs were matched against a reference library of SARS-CoV-2-specific TCRs generated with the MIRA antigen-specificity platform. Breadth was defined as the fraction of unique TCRs that were SARS-CoV-2-associated. Depth was defined as the fraction of total T cells that were SARS-CoV-2-associated. Using the MIRA data, each spike-specific TCR was assigned both to the spike region to which the TCR was reactive and to a CD4 or CD8 class. Log10-transformed breadth and depth values were compared by one-way ANOVA with Sidak's multiple comparisons tests. TCRdb obtained this table from immuneACCESS and retained in-frame rearrangements with V and J assigned. These tables miss some clones; where compared with another copy, unresolved V genes account for less than half of the shortfall, and the remainder is unexplained. D and trimming were read from the DNA, whereas the V and J calls and clone size are those reported in that table. The sample yields over 65,000 clones; approximately 78% were counted once. The ten largest clones represent 20% to 25% of the sample.

Sequences SGHRS (CDR1) and YFSETQ (CDR2) are obtained from the germline V gene. Reading from cysteine to phenylalanine, the CDR3 counts 22 amino acids. The entry retains the CDR3 DNA only, 66 bases that are in frame from base 1. This sample's time point label indicates: baseline before first vaccination. Samples from vaccinated people were obtained from the UK trials COV001 and COV002, which included a single-blind randomized controlled phase 2/3 trial of AZD1222 (ChAdOx1 nCoV-19) in healthy adults. Trial participant PBMC samples were collected at day 0 and day 28 after the second dose for TCRbeta chain sequencing.

The rearranged segments are TRBV5-1 and TRBJ2-5; 8 junctional bases match TRBD2. This TCR was recovered from an adult in good health. Sequenced here: peripheral blood, sampled on day 0 of AZD1222 vaccination. The CDR3 protein sequence reads: CPRRRVLTGGLPGGRVQETQYF. Read as DNA, the sequence is TGCCCCCGCCGCCGCGTCCTGACTGGGGGCCTGCCGGGGGGGCGGGTTCAAGAGACCCAGTACTTC.